This TCR beta chain stems from a study of cytomegalovirus exposure and HLA in healthy donors. About the research overall: Earlier findings included some 100 million unique TCR beta sequences obtained from around 180 million T cells. From donors who were HLA-typed, an early data release held 65 million to 85 million unique TCRs.

The germline CDR1 and CDR2 sequences are PRHDT and FYEKMQ (reference sequence). V shed 1 base and J 2 bases; nucleotides not matched to a gene: 8. The CDR3 runs 17 residues. On this clone: Its antigen is unknown.

Primers for the PCR totalled 60 Vbeta and 13 Jbeta. Sequencing used immunoSEQ multiplex PCR; TCRdb keeps in-frame clones, though not all of them. The data hold about 140,000 clones, with about 80% observed a single time. Findings and limits, study-wide: The classifier was said to identify cytomegalovirus status with high specificity and sensitivity. Later work associated over 15,000 TCR beta sequences with HLA alleles at 0.05 false discovery rate.

The TCR originated in a woman in her forties in good health and CMV-seronegative. Specimen: PBMCs. This chain joins TRBV13 and TRBJ1-3; 7 positions agree with TRBD1. This CDR3 reads CASSLDRGLATGNTIYF. In DNA, the CDR3 is TGTGCCAGCAGCTTAGACAGGGGTCTCGCCACTGGAAACACCATATATTTT. Together with reference TRBV13 and TRBJ1-3, the CDR3 gives the full variable domain: AAGVIQSPRHLIKEKRETATLKCYPIPRHDTVYWYQQGPGQDPQFLISFYEKMQSDKGSIPDRFSAQQFSDYHSELNMSSLELGDSALYFCASSLDRGLATGNTIYFGEGSWLTVV.